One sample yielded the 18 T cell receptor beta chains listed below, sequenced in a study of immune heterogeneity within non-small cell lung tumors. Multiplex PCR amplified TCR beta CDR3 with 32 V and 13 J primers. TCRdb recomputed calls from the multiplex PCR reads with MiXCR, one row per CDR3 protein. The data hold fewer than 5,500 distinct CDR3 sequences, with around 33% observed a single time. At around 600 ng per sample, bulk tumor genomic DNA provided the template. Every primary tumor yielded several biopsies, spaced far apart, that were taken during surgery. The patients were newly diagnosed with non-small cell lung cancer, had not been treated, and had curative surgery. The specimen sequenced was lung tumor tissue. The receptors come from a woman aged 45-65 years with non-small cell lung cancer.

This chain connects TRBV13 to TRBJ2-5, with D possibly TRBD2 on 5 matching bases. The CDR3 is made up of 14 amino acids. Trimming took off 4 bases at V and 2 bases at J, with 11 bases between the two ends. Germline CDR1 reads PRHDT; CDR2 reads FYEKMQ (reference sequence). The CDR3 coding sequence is TGTGCCAGCAGCTATCGGCAGCGGCAAGAGACCCAGTACTTC. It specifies CASSYRQRQETQYF.

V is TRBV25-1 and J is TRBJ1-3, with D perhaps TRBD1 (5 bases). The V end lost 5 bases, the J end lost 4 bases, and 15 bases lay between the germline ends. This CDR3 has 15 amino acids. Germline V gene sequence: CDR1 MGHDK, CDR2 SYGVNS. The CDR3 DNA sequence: TGTGCCAGCAGTTCCGGCGGGGGTTCGGGAAACACCATATATTTT. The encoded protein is CASSSGGGSGNTIYF.

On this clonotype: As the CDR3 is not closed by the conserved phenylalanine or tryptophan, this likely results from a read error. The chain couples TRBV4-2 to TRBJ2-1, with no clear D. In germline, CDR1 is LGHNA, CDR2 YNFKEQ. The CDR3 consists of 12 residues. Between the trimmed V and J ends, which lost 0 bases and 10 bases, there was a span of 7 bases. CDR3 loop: CASSQEYREQFL. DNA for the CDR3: TGTGCCAGCAGCCAAGAATACCGAGAGCAGTTCCTC.

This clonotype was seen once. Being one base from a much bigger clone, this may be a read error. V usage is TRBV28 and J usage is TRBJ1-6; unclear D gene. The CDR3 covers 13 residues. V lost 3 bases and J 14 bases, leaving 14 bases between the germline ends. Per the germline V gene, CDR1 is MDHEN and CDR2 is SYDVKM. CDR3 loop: CASSLFYGSSLHF. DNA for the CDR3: TGTGCCAGCAGTTTGTTCTACGGATCATCCCTCCACTTT.

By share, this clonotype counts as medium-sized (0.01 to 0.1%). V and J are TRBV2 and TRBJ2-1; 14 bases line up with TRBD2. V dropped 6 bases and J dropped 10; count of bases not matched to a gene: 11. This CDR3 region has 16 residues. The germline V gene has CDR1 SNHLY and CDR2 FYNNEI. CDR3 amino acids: CASRLQGLAGDGEQFF. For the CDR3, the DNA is TGTGCCAGCAGACTGCAGGGACTAGCGGGAGATGGGGAGCAGTTCTTC.

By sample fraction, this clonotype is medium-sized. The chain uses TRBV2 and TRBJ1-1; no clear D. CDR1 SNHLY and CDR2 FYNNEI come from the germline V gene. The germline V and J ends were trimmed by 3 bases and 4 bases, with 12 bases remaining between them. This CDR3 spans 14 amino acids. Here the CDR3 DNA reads TGTGCCAGCAGTGAGTGGGAGTTATCCACTGAAGCTTTCTTT. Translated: CASSEWELSTEAFF.

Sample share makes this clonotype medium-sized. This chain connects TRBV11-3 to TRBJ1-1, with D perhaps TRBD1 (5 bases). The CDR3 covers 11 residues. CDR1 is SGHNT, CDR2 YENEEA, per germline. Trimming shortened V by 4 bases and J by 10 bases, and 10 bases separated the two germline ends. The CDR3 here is CASSWGGGAFF. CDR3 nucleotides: TGTGCCAGCAGCTGGGGCGGTGGAGCTTTCTTT.

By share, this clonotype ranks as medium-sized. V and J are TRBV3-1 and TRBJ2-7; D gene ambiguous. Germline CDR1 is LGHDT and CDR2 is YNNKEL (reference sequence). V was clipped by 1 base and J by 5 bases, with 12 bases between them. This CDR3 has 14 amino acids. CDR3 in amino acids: CASSQGFLHDEQYF. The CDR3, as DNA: TGTGCCAGCAGCCAAGGATTTCTGCACGACGAGCAGTACTTC.

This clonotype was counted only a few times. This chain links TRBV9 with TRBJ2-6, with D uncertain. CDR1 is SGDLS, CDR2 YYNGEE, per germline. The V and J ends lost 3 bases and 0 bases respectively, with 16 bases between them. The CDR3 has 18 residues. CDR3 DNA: TGTGCCAGCAGCGCCACCGGGTCTCTTTTCTCTGGGGCCAACGTCCTGACTTTC. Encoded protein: CASSATGSLFSGANVLTF.

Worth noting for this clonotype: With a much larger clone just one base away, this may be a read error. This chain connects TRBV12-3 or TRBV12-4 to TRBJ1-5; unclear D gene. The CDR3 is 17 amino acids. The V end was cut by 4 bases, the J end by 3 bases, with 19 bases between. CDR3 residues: CASSSASGSWDNQPQHF. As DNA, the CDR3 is TGTGCCAGCAGTTCCGCGTCGGGGTCGTGGGACAATCAGCCCCAGCATTTT.

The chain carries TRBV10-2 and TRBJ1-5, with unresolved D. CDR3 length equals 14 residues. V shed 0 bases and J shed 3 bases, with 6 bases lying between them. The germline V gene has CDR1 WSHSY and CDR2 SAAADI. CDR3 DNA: TGCGCCAGCAGTGAGTCAGGGTACAATCAGCCCCAGCATTTT. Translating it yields CASSESGYNQPQHF.

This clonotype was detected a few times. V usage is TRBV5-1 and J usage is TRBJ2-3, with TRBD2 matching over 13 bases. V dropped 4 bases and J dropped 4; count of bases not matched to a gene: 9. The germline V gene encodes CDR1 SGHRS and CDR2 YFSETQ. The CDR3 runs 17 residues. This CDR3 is CASSPTLAGGPPDTQYF. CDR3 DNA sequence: TGCGCCAGCAGCCCGACACTAGCGGGAGGGCCTCCAGATACGCAGTATTTT.

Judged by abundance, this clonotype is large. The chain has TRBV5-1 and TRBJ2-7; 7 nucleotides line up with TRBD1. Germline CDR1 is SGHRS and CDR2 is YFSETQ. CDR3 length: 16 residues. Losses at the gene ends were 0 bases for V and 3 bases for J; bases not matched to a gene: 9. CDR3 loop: CASSLGSGQSHYEQYF. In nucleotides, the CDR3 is TGCGCCAGCAGCTTGGGGTCGGGACAGAGCCACTACGAGCAGTACTTC.

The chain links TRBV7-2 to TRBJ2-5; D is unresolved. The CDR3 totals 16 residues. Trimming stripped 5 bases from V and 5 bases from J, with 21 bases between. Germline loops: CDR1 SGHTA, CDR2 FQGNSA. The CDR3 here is CASSLRTIQGLETQYF. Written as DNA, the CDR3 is TGTGCCAGCAGCCTGAGGACCATCCAAGGATTGGAGACCCAGTACTTC.

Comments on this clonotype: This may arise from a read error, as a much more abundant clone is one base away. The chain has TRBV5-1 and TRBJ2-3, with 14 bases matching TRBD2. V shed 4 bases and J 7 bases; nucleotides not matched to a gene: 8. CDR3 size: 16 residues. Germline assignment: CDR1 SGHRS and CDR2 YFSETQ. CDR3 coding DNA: TGCGCCAGCAGCGCGACTAGCGGGGGGGCGACACATACGCAGTATTTT. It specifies CASSATSGGATHTQYF. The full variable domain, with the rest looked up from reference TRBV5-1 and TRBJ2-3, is KAGVTQTPRYLIKTRGQQVTLSCSPISGHRSVSWYQQTPGQGLQFLFEYFSETQRNKGNFPGRFSGRQFSNSRSEMNVSTLELGDSALYLCASSATSGGATHTQYFGPGTRLTVL.

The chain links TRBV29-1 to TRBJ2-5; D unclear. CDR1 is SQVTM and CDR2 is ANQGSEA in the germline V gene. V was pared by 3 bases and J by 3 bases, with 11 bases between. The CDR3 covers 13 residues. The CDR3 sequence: CSVEAPAKETQYF. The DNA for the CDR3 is TGCAGCGTTGAGGCCCCAGCTAAAGAGACCCAGTACTTC.

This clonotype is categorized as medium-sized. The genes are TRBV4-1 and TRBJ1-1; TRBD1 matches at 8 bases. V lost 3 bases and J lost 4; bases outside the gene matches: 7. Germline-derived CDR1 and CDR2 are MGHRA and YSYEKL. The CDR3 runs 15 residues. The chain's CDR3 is CASSHLTGGGTEAFF. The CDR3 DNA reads TGCGCCAGCAGCCACTTAACAGGGGGTGGCACTGAAGCTTTCTTT.

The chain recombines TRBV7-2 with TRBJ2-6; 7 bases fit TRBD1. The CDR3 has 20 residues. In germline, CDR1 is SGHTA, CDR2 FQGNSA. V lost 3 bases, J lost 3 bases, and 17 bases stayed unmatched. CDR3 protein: CASSFPLRYEGAVGANVLTF. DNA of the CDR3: TGTGCCAGCAGCTTCCCACTTCGATACGAGGGGGCTGTTGGGGCCAACGTCCTGACTTTC.